This record concerns one TCR beta chain sequence. Antigen unknown. As for treatment: roughly 10-day PBMC culture with coronavirus spike peptide pools or control peptides (ViraFEST assay). T cells were expanded with peptide pools, and expanded clonotypes were identified by TCR sequencing. March to December 2020 was the span of positive PCR dates, which predated US Alpha, Beta and Delta variants. The data were taken from a study of vaccination and CD4 T cells after COVID-19. Sequenced with the Oncomine TCR Beta short-read assay was DNA taken from cultured CD4+ T cells. TCRdb re-analysed the PCR reads in MiXCR, keeping a single row per CDR3 protein. The sample shows some 20,000 distinct CDR3 sequences, about 40% of them seen only once. The sample in question was CD4+ T cells from blood, cultured in vitro, obtained before SARS-CoV-2 vaccination. The sequence came from a human donor who had recovered from COVID-19.

Here the CDR3 reads CASSAGIQDNEQFF. In DNA form, the CDR3 reads TGTGCCAGCAGTGCCGGGATCCAGGACAATGAGCAGTTCTTC. The chain recombines TRBV2 with TRBJ2-1, with D possibly matching TRBD2 (5 bases). CDR1 and CDR2 from the germline V gene are SNHLY and FYNNEI. The germline V and J ends were trimmed by 4 bases and 5 bases, with 12 bases remaining between them. The CDR3 is 14 residues long.